Listed here are 15 T cell receptor beta chains from one sample, sequenced in a study of blood T cell repertoires in COVID-19. Produced via immunoSEQ multiplex PCR; TCRdb's table is partial and in-frame only. The sample has some 22,000 clones; 83% are singletons. The sequenced sample consisted of peripheral blood. Receptors originate from a man between 65 and 79 years old with acute or convalescent COVID-19.

The chain uses TRBV4-2 and TRBJ2-3; no clear D. Germline V gives CDR1 LGHNA, CDR2 YNFKEQ. There are 14 residues in the CDR3. V was pared by 1 base and J by 1 base, with 6 bases between. This CDR3 reads CASSQGLGTDTQYF. The DNA for the CDR3 is TGTGCCAGCAGCCAAGGGCTAGGCACAGATACGCAGTATTTT.

The gene calls are TRBV28 and TRBJ1-4, with D tentatively TRBD1 (6 bases). V lost 7 bases, J lost 8 bases, and 14 bases lay in between. This CDR3 is 13 amino acids long. Germline V gene data show CDR1 as MDHEN and CDR2 as SYDVKM. CDR3 in amino acids: CASTTHREEKLFF. CDR3 sequence (DNA): TGTGCCAGCACAACCCACAGGGAGGAAAAACTGTTTTTT.

This CDR3 is CSGGTAMDEQFF. The DNA of the CDR3 is TGCAGCGGTGGGACAGCGATGGATGAGCAGTTCTTC. The rearrangement links TRBV29-1 to TRBJ2-1, with 7 bases identical to TRBD1. Losses at the gene ends were 7 bases for V and 8 bases for J; bases not matched to a gene: 8. The germline V gene has CDR1 SQVTM and CDR2 ANQGSEA. The CDR3 sequence is 12 residues long.

V and J are TRBV30 and TRBJ2-5; 10 positions match TRBD2. The CDR3 has 14 amino acids. Germline V gives CDR1 GTSNPN, CDR2 SVGIG (reference sequence). The V segment lost 4 bases and the J segment 5 bases; nucleotides outside the gene matches: 7. CDR3 sequence: CAWNVGTSVETQYF. For the CDR3, the DNA is TGTGCCTGGAATGTAGGGACTAGCGTTGAGACCCAGTACTTC.

As DNA, the CDR3 is TGTGCCAGCTCACACCTCGAAGGCGGCACTGAAGCTTTCTTT. This encodes CASSHLEGGTEAFF. The rearrangement joins TRBV18 to TRBJ1-1; D uncertain. Germline V CDR1 and CDR2: KGHSH, LQKENI. V shed 4 bases and J shed 4 bases, with 13 bases lying between them. CDR3 length: 14 amino acids.

The count of this clone is one. The rearrangement joins TRBV30 to TRBJ1-6, with 7 positions matching TRBD1. V shed 3 bases and J 7 bases; nucleotides not matched to a gene: 9. Germline assignment: CDR1 GTSNPN and CDR2 SVGIG (reference sequence). CDR3 length equals 15 residues. Here the CDR3 DNA reads TGTGCCTGGAGCCCTACGGGCAGGGGGAATTCACCCCTCCACTTT. Amino acid sequence: CAWSPTGRGNSPLHF.

The rearrangement joins TRBV10-1 to TRBJ1-2; 8 positions agree with TRBD1. V was clipped by 5 bases and J by 0 bases; unmatched bases: 11. Germline CDR1 reads WNHNN; CDR2 reads SYGVQD (reference sequence). The CDR3 has 17 amino acids. The CDR3, as DNA: TGCGCCAGCAGTTGGTCCCGGGACAGGAATACTAACTATGGCTACACCTTC. Its protein is CASSWSRDRNTNYGYTF.

The chain joins TRBV28 to TRBJ1-5; D possibly corresponds to TRBD1 (6 bases). The CDR3 length is 15 residues. Germline CDR1 and CDR2: MDHEN and SYDVKM. V was clipped by 3 bases and J by 2 bases, with 11 bases between them. CDR3 protein: CASSFSSGGNQPQHF. DNA of the CDR3: TGTGCCAGCAGTTTCTCCTCAGGGGGCAATCAGCCCCAGCATTTT.

This chain links TRBV27 with TRBJ1-5; D is ambiguous. This CDR3 region has 12 residues. Deletions cut 5 bases from V and 6 bases from J, with 8 bases between. Germline V gives CDR1 MNHEY, CDR2 SMNVEV (reference sequence). CDR3: CASSVRGQPQHF. The CDR3, as DNA: TGTGCCAGCAGTGTCCGGGGTCAGCCCCAGCATTTT.

Only a few counts were recorded for this clone. The CDR3 nucleotides read TGTGCCAGCAGCCGCCAACGAACGGGGAGCTCCTACGAGCAGTACTTC. Residues: CASSRQRTGSSYEQYF. The chain carries TRBV4-2 and TRBJ2-7; D is perhaps TRBD2 (5 bases). Germline lookup yields CDR1 LGHNA and CDR2 YNFKEQ. V was trimmed by 4 bases and J by 0 bases, leaving 16 bases between them. CDR3 length: 16 amino acids.

Notes on this clone: The junction shows a germline mismatch at one end, possibly a read error. The chain carries TRBV20-1 and TRBJ2-1; a possible D gene is TRBD2 (6 bases). Germline CDR1 and CDR2: DFQATT and SNEGSKA (reference sequence). This CDR3 has 14 residues. This CDR3 is CSASGGDPWDEQFF. The CDR3 bases are TGCAGCGCTAGTGGCGGGGATCCCTGGGATGAGCAGTTCTTC.

The chain employs TRBV28 and TRBJ2-5; D is unresolved. V was shortened by 10 bases and J by 0 bases, with 9 bases between the two germline ends. Germline CDR1 is MDHEN and CDR2 is SYDVKM. The CDR3 extends over 12 amino acids. CDR3 protein: CATLRNQETQYF. In DNA form, the CDR3 reads TGTGCCACCCTCAGAAACCAAGAGACCCAGTACTTC.

This clone was recorded a few times. The chain joins TRBV6-2 or TRBV6-3 to TRBJ2-1, with 9 bases aligning to TRBD2. CDR1 and CDR2 (germline): MNHEY, SVGEGT. The CDR3 covers 16 residues. The ends lost 0 bases at V and 3 bases at J; junction bases unmatched: 3. Here the CDR3 DNA reads TGTGCCAGCAGTTACTCGGGAGCGGGGGGCTACAATGAGCAGTTCTTC. As protein: CASSYSGAGGYNEQFF.

V and J are TRBV27 and TRBJ1-2, with D possibly matching TRBD1 (6 bases). The V and J ends lost 6 bases and 1 base respectively, with 12 bases between them. The CDR3 sequence is 14 residues long. CDR1 and CDR2 (germline): MNHEY, SMNVEV (reference sequence). CDR3 residues: CASSPGQINYGYTF. In nucleotides, the CDR3 is TGTGCCAGCAGCCCAGGACAGATTAACTATGGCTACACCTTC.

The V gene is TRBV18, the J gene TRBJ1-3, with 11 bases matching TRBD1. The germline CDR1 and CDR2 sequences are KGHSH and LQKENI. Trimming took 4 bases from V and 2 from J; bases not matched to a gene: 1. The CDR3 length is 15 residues. CDR3 nucleotide sequence: TGTGCCAGCTCACAGGACAGGGGGCCTGGAAACACCATATATTTT. As protein: CASSQDRGPGNTIYF.